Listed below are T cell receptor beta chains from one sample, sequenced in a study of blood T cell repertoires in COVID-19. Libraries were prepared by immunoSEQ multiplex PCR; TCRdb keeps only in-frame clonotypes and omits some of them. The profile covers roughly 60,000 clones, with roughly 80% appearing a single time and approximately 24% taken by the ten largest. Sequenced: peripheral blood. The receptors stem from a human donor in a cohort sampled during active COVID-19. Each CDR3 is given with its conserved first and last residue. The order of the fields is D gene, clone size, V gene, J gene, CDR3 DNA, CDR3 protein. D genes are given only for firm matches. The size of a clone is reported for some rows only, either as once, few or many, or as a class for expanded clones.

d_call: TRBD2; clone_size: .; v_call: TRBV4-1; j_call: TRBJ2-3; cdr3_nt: TGCGCCAGCAGCCAAGGGGCGGGGGGGCGCAGCACAGATACGCAGTATTTT; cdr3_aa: CASSQGAGGRSTDTQYF
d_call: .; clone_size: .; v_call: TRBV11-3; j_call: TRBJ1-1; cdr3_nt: TGTGCCAGCAGCCTCCCGGGCACTGAAGCTTTCTTT; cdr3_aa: CASSLPGTEAFF
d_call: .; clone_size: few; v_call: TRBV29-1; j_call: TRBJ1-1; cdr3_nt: TGCAGCGTTGAAGATCCTTGGGGGGGAAACACTGAAGCTTTCTTT; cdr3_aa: CSVEDPWGGNTEAFF
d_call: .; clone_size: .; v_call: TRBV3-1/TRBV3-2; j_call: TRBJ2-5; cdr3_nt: TGTGCCACCCTAGGGGCCAGGGTTGAGACCCAGTACTTC; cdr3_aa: CATLGARVETQYF
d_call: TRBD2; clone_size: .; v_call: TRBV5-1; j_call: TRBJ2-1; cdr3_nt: TGCGCCAGCAGCTTGGAGGGTAGCGGGAGCAATGAGCAGTTCTTC; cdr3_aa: CASSLEGSGSNEQFF
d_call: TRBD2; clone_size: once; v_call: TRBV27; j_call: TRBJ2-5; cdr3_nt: TGTGCCAGCGGCCTTGGACTAGCGGAGGAGGAGACCCAGTACTTC; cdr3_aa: CASGLGLAEEETQYF
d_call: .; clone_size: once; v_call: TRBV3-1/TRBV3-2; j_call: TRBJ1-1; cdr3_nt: TGTGCCAGCAGCCAAGGGCTAGGAGCTTTCTTT; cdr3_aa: CASSQGLGAFF
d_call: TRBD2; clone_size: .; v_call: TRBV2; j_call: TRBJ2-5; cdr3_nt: TGTGCCAGCAGTCGGGGACTAGCGGGGGGCCGGGGGTTGGAGACCCAGTACTTC; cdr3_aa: CASSRGLAGGRGLETQYF
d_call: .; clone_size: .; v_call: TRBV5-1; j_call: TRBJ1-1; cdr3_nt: TGCGCCAGCAGGGTTGGGGGCGACAGGCTCAAGGGAACTGAAGCTTTCTTT; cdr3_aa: CASRVGGDRLKGTEAFF
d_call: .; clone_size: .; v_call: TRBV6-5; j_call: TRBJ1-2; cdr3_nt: TGTGCCAGCAGTTTCCTACAGGGTCGAGGTGGCTACACCTTC; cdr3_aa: CASSFLQGRGGYTF
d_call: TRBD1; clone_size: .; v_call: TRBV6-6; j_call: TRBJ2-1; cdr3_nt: TGTGCCAGCAGTTACTCGAGGGACAGGGGTCTAGGGTTCTTC; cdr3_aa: CASSYSRDRGLGFF
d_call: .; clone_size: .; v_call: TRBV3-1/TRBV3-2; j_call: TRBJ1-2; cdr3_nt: TGTGCCAGCAGCCAACTTGGGACATCACCTAACTATGGCTACACCTTC; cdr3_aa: CASSQLGTSPNYGYTF
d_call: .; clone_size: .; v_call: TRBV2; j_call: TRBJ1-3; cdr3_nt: TGTGCCAGCAGTGCATCCGGAAACACCATATATTTT; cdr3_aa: CASSASGNTIYF
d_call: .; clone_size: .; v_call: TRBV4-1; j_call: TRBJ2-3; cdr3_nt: TGCGCCAGCAGCGTCTTCAGGTCAGATACGCAGTATTTT; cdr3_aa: CASSVFRSDTQYF
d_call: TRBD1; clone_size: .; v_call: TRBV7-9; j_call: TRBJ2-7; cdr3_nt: TGTGCCAGCAGCTATGGACAGGGAAAGCAGTACTTC; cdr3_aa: CASSYGQGKQYF
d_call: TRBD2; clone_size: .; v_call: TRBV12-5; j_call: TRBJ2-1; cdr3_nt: TGTGCTAGTGGTTTTACTAGCGGGAGGGCTGGAGAGCAGTTCTTC; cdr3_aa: CASGFTSGRAGEQFF
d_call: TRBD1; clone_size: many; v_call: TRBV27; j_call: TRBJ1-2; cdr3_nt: TGTGCCAGCAGTGCATCCGGGACAGCCCTTAACTATGGCTACACCTTC; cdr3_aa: CASSASGTALNYGYTF
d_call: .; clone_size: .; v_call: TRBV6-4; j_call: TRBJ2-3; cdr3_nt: TGTGCCAGCAGTGGGACTCCCGGTGATACGCAGTATTTT; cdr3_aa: CASSGTPGDTQYF
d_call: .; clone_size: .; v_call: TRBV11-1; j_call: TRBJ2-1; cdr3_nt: TGTGCCAGCAGCTTAGGTGGGGCAAGCTCCTACAATGAGCAGTTCTTC; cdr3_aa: CASSLGGASSYNEQFF
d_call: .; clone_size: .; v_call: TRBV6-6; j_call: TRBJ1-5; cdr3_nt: TGTGCCAGCAGTGTCGGGACAAGTGGCAATCAGCCCCAGCATTTT; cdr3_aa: CASSVGTSGNQPQHF
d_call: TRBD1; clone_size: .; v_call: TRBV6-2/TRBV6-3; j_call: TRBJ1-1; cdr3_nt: TGTGCCAGCAGTTTTAACAGGGGCACTGAAGCTTTCTTT; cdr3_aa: CASSFNRGTEAFF
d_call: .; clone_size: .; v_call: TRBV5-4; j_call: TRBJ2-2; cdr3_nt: TGTGCCAGCAGCTTCCGGAGGAACGCGTTTGGCGGGGAGCTGTTTTTT; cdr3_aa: CASSFRRNAFGGELFF